The sequence of this T cell receptor beta chain was determined in a study of vaccination effects on CD4 cells after COVID-19. Broader study findings: Researchers report that only 1 of 255 vaccine-induced clones in healthy vaccinees cross-reacted with common cold coronaviruses. Pronounced clonal contraction occurred in clones induced by infection and by vaccine late after vaccination.

Assay: immunoSEQ multiplex PCR; the TCRdb copy retains only in-frame clones and omits some. The sample shows fewer than 30,000 clones, roughly 70% of them seen only once. As for this clone: No antigen is known for it.

V lost 0 bases and J lost 4, with 4 bases in between. Germline lookup yields CDR1 LGHNA and CDR2 YNFKEQ. This CDR3 region has 13 residues. Viral peptide pools were used in the ViraFEST assay to expand antigen-specific CD4+ T cells, and sequencing came afterward. Once cultured for 10 days, the cells underwent separation to obtain CD4+ T cells. Two doses of either BNT162b2 or mRNA-1273 were given to each participant. Absence of prior SARS-CoV-2 infection characterized the vaccine recipients, who showed negative nucleocapsid antibodies. Days 3 and 7 saw half the medium replaced with IL-2 medium. The chain employs TRBV4-2 and TRBJ2-1; D call uncertain. The sequence was obtained from a human donor who received a COVID-19 vaccine. This sample comprised CD4+ T cells from PBMCs cultured with SARS-CoV-2 spike peptides, obtained after COVID-19 vaccination. CDR3 region: CASSQDAYNEQFF. In nucleotides, the CDR3 is TGTGCCAGCAGCCAAGACGCGTACAATGAGCAGTTCTTC.